The 26 T cell receptor beta chains below come from one sample, sequenced in a study of blood T cell repertoires in COVID-19 (dated by TCRdb to between 2020 and 2021). Library preparation was by the immunoSEQ multiplex PCR assay. The source is immuneACCESS, and TCRdb retained only in-frame sequences with V and J called. Part of the clones is not carried over; for the studies checked, unresolved V genes explain less than half of this, and the remainder is unexplained. The sample includes a few hundred thousand clones, with about 84% observed a single time. 7.4% of the sample lies in the top ten. What was sequenced was PBMCs or T cells enriched from blood (not recorded which). The receptors shown here come from a woman aged 35 to 49 with acute COVID-19.

This clone turned up a few times. The chain uses TRBV5-1 and TRBJ2-7; 8 nucleotides match TRBD2. The germline V gene encodes CDR1 SGHRS and CDR2 YFSETQ. The length of the CDR3 is 14 residues. Unmatched junction bases numbered 4, after V lost 1 base and J lost 4 bases. CDR3 sequence (DNA): TGCGCCAGCAGCTTGTATCCGGGAGGGTACGAGCAGTACTTC. Translation gives CASSLYPGGYEQYF.

The rearrangement joins TRBV28 to TRBJ2-5; 8 nucleotides agree with TRBD2. CDR3 length equals 15 residues. Germline lookup yields CDR1 MDHEN and CDR2 SYDVKM. V trimming: 3 bases; J trimming: 4 bases; junction bases outside the gene matches: 7. DNA of the CDR3: TGTGCCAGCAGTTTCGGGGGGGCGGGTGGAGAGACCCAGTACTTC. This codes for CASSFGGAGGETQYF.

V is TRBV3-1 (or the pseudogene TRBV3-2) and J is TRBJ2-2; D remains unclear. Trimming cost V 4 bases and J 5 bases, with 11 bases left between them. The CDR3 loop spans 14 amino acids. CDR1 and CDR2 from the germline V gene are LGHDT and YNNKEL (reference sequence). CDR3 amino acids: CASSPTRGTGELFF. CDR3 nucleotides: TGTGCCAGCAGCCCGACCCGAGGTACCGGGGAGCTGTTTTTT.

This chain uses TRBV5-1 with TRBJ2-3, with D uncertain. The CDR3 runs 14 residues. Looked up from germline, CDR1 is SGHRS and CDR2 is YFSETQ. Trimming took off 4 bases at V and 2 bases at J, with 11 bases between the two ends. The CDR3 protein is CASSLRHNTDTQYF. In nucleotides, the CDR3 is TGCGCCAGCAGCCTCCGACACAACACAGATACGCAGTATTTT.

The chain is built from TRBV7-9 and TRBJ1-1; the D gene is possibly TRBD1 (6 bases). This CDR3 is 15 amino acids long. V lost 2 bases, J lost 3 bases, and 13 bases lay in between. Germline V gene lookup returns CDR1 SEHNR and CDR2 FQNEAQ (reference sequence). CDR3 nucleotide sequence: TGTGCCAGCAGCTTAATGGGGGCGGGAGACACTGAAGCTTTCTTT. This codes for CASSLMGAGDTEAFF.

This clone has more than one count but fewer than ten. V gene TRBV11-2 combines with J gene TRBJ1-1; D remains unclear. V lost 5 bases to trimming and J lost 7 bases, with 8 bases between them. Germline CDR1 reads SGHAT; CDR2 reads FQNNGV. The CDR3 is made up of 11 amino acids. Here the CDR3 reads CASSPLIEAFF. CDR3 DNA: TGTGCCAGCAGCCCACTGATTGAAGCTTTCTTT.

The rearrangement links TRBV4-1 to TRBJ2-3, with D perhaps TRBD2 (5 bases). Germline CDR1 and CDR2: MGHRA and YSYEKL. V was cut by 1 base and J by 4 bases, with 24 bases left in between. The CDR3 covers 19 residues. DNA of the CDR3: TGCGCCAGCAGCCAAGTCAGGATACCCTCAAGCCCGAGGGCAGATACGCAGTATTTT. This translates into CASSQVRIPSSPRADTQYF.

J is TRBJ2-5 and V is TRBV5-4, with TRBD2 as a possible D gene (7 bases). The CDR3 is 17 residues long. With 0 bases removed from V and 4 bases from J, the gap between germline ends came to 19 bases. Looked up from germline, CDR1 is SGHNT and CDR2 is YYREEE (reference sequence). The CDR3 coding sequence is TGTGCCAGCAGCTTGGTTTCTAGCCGGGGAGGGGGAGAGACCCAGTACTTC. This sequence encodes CASSLVSSRGGGETQYF. The full variable domain, its missing parts supplied by reference TRBV5-4 and TRBJ2-5, is ETGVTQSPTHLIKTRGQQVTLRCSSQSGHNTVSWYQQALGQGPQFIFQYYREEENGRGNFPPRFSGLQFPNYSSELNVNALELDDSALYLCASSLVSSRGGGETQYFGPGTRLLVL.

This chain connects TRBV7-2 to TRBJ2-7; weak D call: TRBD1 (5 bases). From germline, CDR1 is SGHTA and CDR2 FQGNSA. This CDR3 comprises 14 residues. Trimming pared 1 base from V and 2 bases from J, leaving 9 bases between. The CDR3 DNA reads TGTGCCAGCAGCTTAGGCAGGGTTCCCTACGAGCAGTACTTC. This codes for CASSLGRVPYEQYF.

CDR3 protein: CASSLTGGLAGELFF. The CDR3 coding sequence is TGTGCCAGCAGCTTAACAGGGGGGTTGGCCGGGGAGCTGTTTTTT. J is TRBJ2-2 and V is TRBV5-4; TRBD1 agrees at 8 bases. Germline V gene sequence: CDR1 SGHNT, CDR2 YYREEE (reference sequence). The length of the CDR3 is 15 residues. The V and J ends lost 2 bases and 6 bases, in that order; junction bases with no gene match: 6.

The rearrangement uses TRBV18 and TRBJ2-1, with D possibly TRBD1 on 5 matching bases. The CDR3 totals 24 residues. Trimming stripped 2 bases from V and 0 bases from J, with 35 bases between. Germline CDR1 reads KGHSH; CDR2 reads LQKENI. CDR3 DNA sequence: TGTGCCAGCTCACCAAGTTACAGTGACAGACAACCTAAATCCACTCAAAGCTCCTACAATGAGCAGTTCTTC. This codes for CASSPSYSDRQPKSTQSSYNEQFF.

The V call is TRBV7-2, the J call TRBJ1-5, with D perhaps matching TRBD1 (5 bases). Between the trimmed V and J ends, which lost 4 bases and 8 bases, there was a span of 12 bases. The CDR3 runs to 13 residues. Germline CDR1 and CDR2: SGHTA and FQGNSA. CDR3 residues: CASSSRVFEPQHF. The CDR3 DNA follows: TGTGCCAGCAGCTCCAGGGTTTTTGAGCCCCAGCATTTT.

The chain has TRBV29-1 and TRBJ2-3, with TRBD1 as a possible D gene (6 bases). From germline, CDR1 is SQVTM and CDR2 ANQGSEA. This CDR3 is 15 amino acids long. Trimming took off 6 bases at V and 4 bases at J, with 20 bases between the two ends. The CDR3 nucleotides are TGCAGCGTCCGGTCCTTCGAGAAGGGGGCAGATACGCAGTATTTT. It translates to CSVRSFEKGADTQYF.

The chain has TRBV7-2 and TRBJ1-6; perhaps TRBD1 as D (5 bases). CDR1 and CDR2 from the germline V gene are SGHTA and FQGNSA. This CDR3 region has 16 residues. The germline V and J ends were trimmed by 1 base and 5 bases, with 12 bases remaining between them. CDR3 protein: CASSLDPPGNNSPLHF. Here the CDR3 DNA reads TGTGCCAGCAGCTTAGATCCTCCAGGGAATAATTCACCCCTCCACTTT.

Of note for this clone: The junction differs from germline at one of its ends, possibly a read error. CDR3 in DNA: TGTGCCACCAGGAGAGACAGGACTAGGGACACAGATACGCAGTATTTT. The encoded protein is CATRRDRTRDTDTQYF. The chain employs TRBV15 and TRBJ2-3; the D gene is possibly TRBD2 (7 bases). Per germline, CDR1 LNHNV and CDR2 YYDKDF (reference sequence). The CDR3 runs to 16 residues.

The rearrangement joins TRBV29-1 to TRBJ2-1, with 8 bases identical to TRBD2. Germline-derived CDR1 and CDR2 are SQVTM and ANQGSEA. The length of the CDR3 is 17 residues. Germline trimming cut 6 bases from V and 9 bases from J; bases unmatched to any gene: 22. The CDR3 nucleotides are TGCAGCGTAGAAACAGGGACTAGTGAGGCTTCGGCGCGTGAGCAGTTCTTC. It specifies CSVETGTSEASAREQFF.

The chain uses TRBV3-1 (or the pseudogene TRBV3-2) and TRBJ2-3, with 11 bases that match TRBD2. Germline V gives CDR1 LGHDT, CDR2 YNNKEL (reference sequence). This CDR3 is built from 18 residues. Unmatched junction bases numbered 5, after V lost 0 bases and J lost 0 bases. In DNA form, the CDR3 reads TGTGCCAGCAGCCAAGATTGGGCTAGCGGGAGGAGCACAGATACGCAGTATTTT. It translates to CASSQDWASGRSTDTQYF.

Here the CDR3 reads CSVSGGLGRQETQYF. CDR3 nucleotides: TGCAGCGTTAGTGGGGGCCTGGGCAGGCAAGAGACCCAGTACTTC. The J gene is TRBJ2-5, the V gene TRBV29-1; TRBD1 is a possible D gene (6 bases). V lost 5 bases and J lost 2, with 18 bases in between. This CDR3 region has 15 residues. Germline V gives CDR1 SQVTM, CDR2 ANQGSEA. Full variable domain (remainder filled in from reference TRBV29-1 and TRBJ2-5): SAVISQKPSRDICQRGTSLTIQCQVDSQVTMMFWYRQQPGQSLTLIATANQGSEATYESGFVIDKFPISRPNLTFSTLTVSNMSPEDSSIYLCSVSGGLGRQETQYFGPGTRLLVL.

The V call is TRBV28, the J call TRBJ1-5; 10 nucleotides align to TRBD1. This CDR3 comprises 15 residues. V shed 5 bases and J 4 bases; nucleotides not matched to a gene: 5. Germline V gives CDR1 MDHEN, CDR2 SYDVKM. Here the CDR3 DNA reads TGTGCCAGCAGTGGCATGGGACAGGGGAATCAGCCCCAGCATTTT. It translates to CASSGMGQGNQPQHF.

The chain carries TRBV18 and TRBJ1-1; possible D gene TRBD1, 5 bases. The CDR3 runs 14 residues. V was pared by 6 bases and J by 1 base, with 12 bases between. CDR1 is KGHSH, CDR2 LQKENI, per germline. The CDR3 here is CASSPFTGNTEAFF. DNA of the CDR3: TGTGCCAGCTCGCCCTTTACAGGGAACACTGAAGCTTTCTTT.

This clone was detected a few times. The chain links TRBV11-2 to TRBJ2-2; TRBD1 matches at 7 bases. Germline trimming cut 5 bases from V and 6 bases from J; bases unmatched to any gene: 12. This CDR3 spans 16 amino acids. Germline V CDR1 and CDR2: SGHAT, FQNNGV. In nucleotides, the CDR3 is TGTGCCAGCAGCCGTTTAGGGACAGTCGGCTCCGGGGAGCTGTTTTTT. This sequence encodes CASSRLGTVGSGELFF.

This clone has just one count. The chain is built from TRBV27 and TRBJ2-5; 13 nucleotides agree with TRBD2. This CDR3 has 19 residues. From germline, CDR1 is MNHEY and CDR2 SMNVEV (reference sequence). J gave up 0 bases and V 2 bases, and 9 bases lay outside the gene matches. CDR3: CASSLRLAGGPINQETQYF. CDR3 sequence (DNA): TGTGCCAGCAGTTTAAGACTAGCGGGGGGACCGATTAACCAAGAGACCCAGTACTTC.

This chain joins TRBV30 and TRBJ2-2, with 11 nucleotides matching TRBD2. J lost 4 bases, V lost 3 bases, and 10 bases had no gene match. The germline gives CDR1 GTSNPN, CDR2 SVGIG (reference sequence). This CDR3 spans 17 amino acids. This chain's CDR3 is CAWRSGLAGYSTGELFF. The CDR3 nucleotides are TGTGCCTGGAGATCCGGACTAGCGGGCTATTCCACCGGGGAGCTGTTTTTT.

The rearrangement links TRBV4-3 to TRBJ2-7; TRBD1 is a possible D gene (6 bases). The germline V and J ends were trimmed by 0 bases and 1 base, with 19 bases remaining between them. Per germline, CDR1 LGHNA and CDR2 YSLEER. This CDR3 comprises 18 residues. This CDR3 reads CASSQDLAGDTISYEQYF. Written as DNA, the CDR3 is TGCGCCAGCAGCCAAGATCTGGCAGGGGATACCATTTCCTACGAGCAGTACTTC.

V usage is TRBV6-5 and J usage is TRBJ1-6, with 9 bases fitting TRBD1. This CDR3 spans 16 amino acids. The junction had 5 bases not matched to a gene; V was cut back by 0 bases and J by 8 bases. Germline V lookup: CDR1 MNHEY, CDR2 SVGAGI. CDR3 in DNA: TGTGCCAGCAGTTACTCGGAGACAGGGGGTTATTCACCCCTCCACTTT. This translates into CASSYSETGGYSPLHF.

The chain recombines TRBV28 with TRBJ1-5; tentative D call: TRBD1 (6 bases). The V gene lost 3 bases and the J gene lost 2 bases, with 11 bases spanning the gap. Germline V lookup: CDR1 MDHEN, CDR2 SYDVKM. The CDR3 loop spans 15 amino acids. The CDR3 spells CASSLLRGGNQPQHF. CDR3 nucleotide sequence: TGTGCCAGCAGTTTGCTCAGGGGAGGCAATCAGCCCCAGCATTTT.